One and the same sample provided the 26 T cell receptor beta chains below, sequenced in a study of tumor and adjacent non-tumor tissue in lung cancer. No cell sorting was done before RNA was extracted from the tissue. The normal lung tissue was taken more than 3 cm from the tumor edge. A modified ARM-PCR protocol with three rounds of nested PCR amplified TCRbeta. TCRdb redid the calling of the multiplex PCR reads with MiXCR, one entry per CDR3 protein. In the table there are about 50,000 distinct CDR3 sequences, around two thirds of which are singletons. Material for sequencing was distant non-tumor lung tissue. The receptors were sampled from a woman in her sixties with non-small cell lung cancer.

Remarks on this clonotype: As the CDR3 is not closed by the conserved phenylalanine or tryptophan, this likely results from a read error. The CDR3 loop reads CAWSVEVAVANVLTY. CDR3 coding DNA: TGTGCCTGGAGTGTAGAGGTGGCCGTGGCCAACGTCCTGACTTAC. The V gene is TRBV30, the J gene TRBJ2-6; no clear D. The V gene's germline CDR1 is GTSNPN and CDR2 SVGIG (reference sequence). V lost 0 bases, J lost 6 bases, and 12 bases lay in between. This CDR3 has 15 amino acids.

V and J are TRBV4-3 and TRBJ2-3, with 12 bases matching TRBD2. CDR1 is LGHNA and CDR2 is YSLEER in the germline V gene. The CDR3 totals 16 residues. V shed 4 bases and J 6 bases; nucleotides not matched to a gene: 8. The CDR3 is CASSPLAGGATDTQYF. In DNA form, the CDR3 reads TGCGCCAGCAGCCCACTAGCGGGAGGAGCCACCGATACGCAGTATTTT.

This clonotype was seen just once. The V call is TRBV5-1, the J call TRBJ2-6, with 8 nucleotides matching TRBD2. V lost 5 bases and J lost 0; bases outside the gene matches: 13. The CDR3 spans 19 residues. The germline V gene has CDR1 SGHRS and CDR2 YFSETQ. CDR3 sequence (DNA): TGCGCCAGCAGTTCGGGGGGGGCGGACTCGACCTCTGGGGCCAACGTCCTGACTTTC. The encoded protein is CASSSGGADSTSGANVLTF.

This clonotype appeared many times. The CDR3, as DNA: TGCAGTGCTGGGGGGGACAGGGACGAAAAACTGTTTTTT. Translation gives CSAGGDRDEKLFF. This chain connects TRBV20-1 to TRBJ1-4, with 9 nucleotides matching TRBD1. V dropped 5 bases and J dropped 8; count of bases not matched to a gene: 6. The V gene's germline CDR1 is DFQATT and CDR2 SNEGSKA (reference sequence). CDR3 length: 13 residues.

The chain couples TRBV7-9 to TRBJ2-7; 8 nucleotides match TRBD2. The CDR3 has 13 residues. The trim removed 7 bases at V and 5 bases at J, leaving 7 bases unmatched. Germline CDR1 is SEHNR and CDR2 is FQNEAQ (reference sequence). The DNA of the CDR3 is TGTGCCAGCAACTCTAGCGGGTGCCACGAGCAGTACTTC. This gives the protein CASNSSGCHEQYF.

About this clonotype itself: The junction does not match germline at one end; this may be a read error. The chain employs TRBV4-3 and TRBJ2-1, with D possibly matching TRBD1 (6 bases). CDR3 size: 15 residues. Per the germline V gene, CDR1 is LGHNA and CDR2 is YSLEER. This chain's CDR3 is CPSSQDPRGMSEQFF. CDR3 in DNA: TGCCCCAGCAGCCAAGATCCAAGGGGGATGAGTGAGCAGTTCTTC.

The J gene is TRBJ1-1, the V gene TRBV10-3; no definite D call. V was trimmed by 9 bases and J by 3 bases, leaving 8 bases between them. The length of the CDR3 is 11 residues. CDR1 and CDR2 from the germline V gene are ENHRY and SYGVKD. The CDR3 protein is CAMGKDTEAFF. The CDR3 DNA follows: TGTGCCATGGGAAAGGACACTGAAGCTTTCTTT.

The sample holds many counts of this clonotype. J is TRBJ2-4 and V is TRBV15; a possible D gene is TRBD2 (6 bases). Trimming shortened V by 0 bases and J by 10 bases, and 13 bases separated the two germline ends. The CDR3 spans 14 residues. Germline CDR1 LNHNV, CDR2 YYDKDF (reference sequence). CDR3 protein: CATSRDTQGGIQYF. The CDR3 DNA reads TGTGCCACCAGCAGAGATACCCAGGGAGGAATTCAGTACTTC.

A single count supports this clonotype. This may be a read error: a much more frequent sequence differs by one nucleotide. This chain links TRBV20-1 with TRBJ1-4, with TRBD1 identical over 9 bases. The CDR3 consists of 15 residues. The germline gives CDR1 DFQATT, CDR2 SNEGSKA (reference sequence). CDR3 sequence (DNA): TGCAGAGCTAGAGATTCGGGACAGGGTGGGGAAAAACTGTTTTTT. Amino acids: CRARDSGQGGEKLFF.

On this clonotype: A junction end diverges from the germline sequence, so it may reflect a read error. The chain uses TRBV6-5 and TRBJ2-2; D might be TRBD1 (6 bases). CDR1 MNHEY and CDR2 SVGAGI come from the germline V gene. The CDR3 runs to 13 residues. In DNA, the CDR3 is TGTGCCAGCAGAAGACAGGCCACCCGGGAGCTGTTTTTT. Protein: CASRRQATRELFF.

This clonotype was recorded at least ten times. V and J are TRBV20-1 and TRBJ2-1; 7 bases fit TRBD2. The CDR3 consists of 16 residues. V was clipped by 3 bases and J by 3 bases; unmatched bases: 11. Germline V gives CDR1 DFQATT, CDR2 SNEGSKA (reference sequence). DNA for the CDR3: TGCAGTGCTAGCCCTGCCCATTCTAGCGGCTACAATGAGCAGTTCTTC. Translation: CSASPAHSSGYNEQFF.

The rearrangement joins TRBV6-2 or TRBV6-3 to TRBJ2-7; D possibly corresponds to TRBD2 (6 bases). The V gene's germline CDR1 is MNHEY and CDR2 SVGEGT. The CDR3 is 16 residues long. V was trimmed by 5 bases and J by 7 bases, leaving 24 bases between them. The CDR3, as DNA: TGTGCCAGCAGTCCGCCTCCCGGGAGCCCCCCGAGGGAGCAGTACTTC. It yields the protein CASSPPPGSPPREQYF.

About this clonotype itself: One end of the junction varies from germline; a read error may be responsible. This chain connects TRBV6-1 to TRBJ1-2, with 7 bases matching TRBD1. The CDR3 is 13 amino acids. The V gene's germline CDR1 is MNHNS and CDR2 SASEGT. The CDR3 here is CVSRKGQDVGYTF. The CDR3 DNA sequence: TGTGTCAGCAGAAAAGGACAGGACGTTGGATACACCTTC.

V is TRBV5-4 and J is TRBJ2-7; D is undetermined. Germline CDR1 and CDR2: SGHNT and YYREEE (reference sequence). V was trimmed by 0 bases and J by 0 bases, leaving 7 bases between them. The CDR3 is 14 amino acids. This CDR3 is CASSLEQFSYEQYF. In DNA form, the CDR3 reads TGTGCCAGCAGCTTGGAACAATTCTCCTACGAGCAGTACTTC.

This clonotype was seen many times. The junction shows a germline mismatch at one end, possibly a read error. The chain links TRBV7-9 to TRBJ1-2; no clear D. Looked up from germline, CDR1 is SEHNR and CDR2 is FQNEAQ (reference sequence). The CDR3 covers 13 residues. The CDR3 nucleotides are TGTGCCAGCAGCTCGGCAGCCGGGAACCAGAAAGCCTTC. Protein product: CASSSAAGNQKAF.

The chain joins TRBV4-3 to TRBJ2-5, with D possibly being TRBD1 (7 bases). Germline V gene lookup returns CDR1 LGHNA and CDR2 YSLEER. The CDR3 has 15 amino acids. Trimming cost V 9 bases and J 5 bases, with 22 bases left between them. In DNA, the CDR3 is TGCGCCAGTAGCAAGAAGGAGGGGGCGTGGGAGACCCAGTACTTC. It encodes CASSKKEGAWETQYF.

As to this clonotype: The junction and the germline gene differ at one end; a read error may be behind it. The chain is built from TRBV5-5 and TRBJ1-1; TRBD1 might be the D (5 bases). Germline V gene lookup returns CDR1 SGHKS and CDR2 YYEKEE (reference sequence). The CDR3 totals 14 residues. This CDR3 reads CTSSPVGAHTEAIF. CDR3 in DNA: TGTACCAGCAGCCCGGTAGGGGCGCACACTGAGGCTATCTTT.

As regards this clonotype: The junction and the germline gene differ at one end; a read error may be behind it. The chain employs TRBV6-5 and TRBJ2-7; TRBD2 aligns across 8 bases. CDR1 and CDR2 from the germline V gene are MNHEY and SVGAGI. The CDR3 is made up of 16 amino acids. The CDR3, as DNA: TGTGCCAACAGTCCTCGTAGTCCAGCGGGAGCCTACGAGCAATACTTC. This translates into CANSPRSPAGAYEQYF.

CDR3 protein: CASNQQEDYGYTF. CDR3 bases: TGTGCCAGCAACCAACAAGAGGACTATGGCTACACCTTC. V usage is TRBV28 and J usage is TRBJ1-2; D is ambiguous. The CDR3 has 13 amino acids. Trimming removed 7 bases from V and 3 bases from J, with 12 bases in between. Germline values: CDR1 MDHEN, CDR2 SYDVKM.

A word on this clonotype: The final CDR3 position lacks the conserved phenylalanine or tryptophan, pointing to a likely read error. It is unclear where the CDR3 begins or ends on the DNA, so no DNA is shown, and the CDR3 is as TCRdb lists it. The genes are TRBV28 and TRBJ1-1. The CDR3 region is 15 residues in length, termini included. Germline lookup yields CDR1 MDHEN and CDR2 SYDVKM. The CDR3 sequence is CASTLLPPTYTEALY.

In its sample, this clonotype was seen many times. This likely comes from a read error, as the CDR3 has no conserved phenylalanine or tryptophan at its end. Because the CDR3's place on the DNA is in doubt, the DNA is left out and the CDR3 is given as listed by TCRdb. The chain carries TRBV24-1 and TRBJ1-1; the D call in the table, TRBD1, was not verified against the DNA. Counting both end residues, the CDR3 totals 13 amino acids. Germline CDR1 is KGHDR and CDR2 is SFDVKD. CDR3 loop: CATSDLRAGQVFS.

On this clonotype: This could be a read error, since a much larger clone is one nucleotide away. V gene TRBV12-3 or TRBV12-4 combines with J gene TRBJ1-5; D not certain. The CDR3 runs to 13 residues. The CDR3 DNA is TGTGCCAGCGGTTTAAAAGGGAATCAGCCCCAGCATTTT. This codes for CASGLKGNQPQHF.

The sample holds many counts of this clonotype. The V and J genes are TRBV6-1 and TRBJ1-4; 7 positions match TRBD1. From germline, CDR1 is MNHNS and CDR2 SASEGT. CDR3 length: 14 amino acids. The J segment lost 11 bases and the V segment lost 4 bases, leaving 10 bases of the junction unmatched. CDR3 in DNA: TGTGCCAGCAGTGTTACCGTCACAGGGGATAAACTGTTTTTT. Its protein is CASSVTVTGDKLFF.

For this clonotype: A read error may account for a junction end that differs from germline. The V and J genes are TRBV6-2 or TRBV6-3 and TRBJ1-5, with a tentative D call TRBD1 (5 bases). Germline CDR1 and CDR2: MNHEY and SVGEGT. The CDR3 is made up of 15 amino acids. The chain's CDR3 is CTSSYDSGKYQPQHF. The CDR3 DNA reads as TGTACCAGCAGTTACGATTCAGGGAAATATCAGCCCCAGCATTTT.

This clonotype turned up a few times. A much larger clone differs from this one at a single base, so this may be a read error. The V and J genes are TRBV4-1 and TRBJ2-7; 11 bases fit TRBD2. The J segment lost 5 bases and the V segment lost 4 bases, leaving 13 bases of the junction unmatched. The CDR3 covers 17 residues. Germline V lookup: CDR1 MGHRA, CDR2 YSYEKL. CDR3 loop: CASSPEDVSGGAHEQYF. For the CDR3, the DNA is TGCGCCAGCAGCCCAGAGGATGTTAGCGGGGGGGCCCACGAGCAGTACTTC.

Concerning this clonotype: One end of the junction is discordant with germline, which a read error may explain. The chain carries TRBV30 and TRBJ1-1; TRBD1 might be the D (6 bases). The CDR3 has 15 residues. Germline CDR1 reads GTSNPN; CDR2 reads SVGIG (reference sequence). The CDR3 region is CAWSVCWGRDTEAFF. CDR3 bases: TGTGCATGGAGTGTATGTTGGGGCAGGGACACCGAAGCTTTCTTT.